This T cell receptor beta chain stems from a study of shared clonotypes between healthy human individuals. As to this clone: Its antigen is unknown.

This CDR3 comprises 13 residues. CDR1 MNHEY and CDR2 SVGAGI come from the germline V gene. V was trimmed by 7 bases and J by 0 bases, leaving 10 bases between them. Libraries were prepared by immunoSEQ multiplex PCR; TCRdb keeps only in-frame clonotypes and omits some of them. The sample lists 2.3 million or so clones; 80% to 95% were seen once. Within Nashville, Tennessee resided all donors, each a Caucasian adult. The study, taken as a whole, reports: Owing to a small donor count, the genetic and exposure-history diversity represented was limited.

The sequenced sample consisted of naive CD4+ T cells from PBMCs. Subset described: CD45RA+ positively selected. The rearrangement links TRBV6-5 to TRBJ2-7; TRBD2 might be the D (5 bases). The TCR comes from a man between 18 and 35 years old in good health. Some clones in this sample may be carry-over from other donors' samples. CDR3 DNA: TGTGCCAGCATCTCGAGGGACTCCTACGAGCAGTACTTC. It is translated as CASISRDSYEQYF.